One TCR beta chain is described in this entry. The record originates from a study of blood T cell repertoires in COVID-19. In the study overall: Samples came from the United States, Italy and Spain, spanning acute and convalescent COVID-19. Nucleic acid was either cDNA or gDNA, and it came from T cells, B-cell-depleted T cells, or PBMCs.

Authors' processing steps: Reference gene primer amplification yielded estimated nucleated cell counts. Libraries were prepared by immunoSEQ multiplex PCR; TCRdb keeps only in-frame clonotypes and omits some of them. V and J calls and clone size are copied from that table; D and trimming were computed from the DNA. Among over 150,000 clones listed, roughly 80% were seen once. Seattle enrolled patients during active infection and tracked them longitudinally. Germline CDR1 MGHDK, CDR2 SYGVNS. The V gene end was trimmed by 6 bases and the J gene end by 3 bases; junction bases not matched to a gene: 7. The CDR3 consists of 15 residues.

Source material: peripheral blood. The sequence derives from a woman in her 70s with COVID-19, enrolled during active disease. The gene calls are TRBV25-1 and TRBJ2-3; 9 bases agree with TRBD1. The CDR3 DNA reads as TGTGCCAGCAGCCCGATACAGGGGGCAACAGATACGCAGTATTTT. Its protein product is CASSPIQGATDTQYF.